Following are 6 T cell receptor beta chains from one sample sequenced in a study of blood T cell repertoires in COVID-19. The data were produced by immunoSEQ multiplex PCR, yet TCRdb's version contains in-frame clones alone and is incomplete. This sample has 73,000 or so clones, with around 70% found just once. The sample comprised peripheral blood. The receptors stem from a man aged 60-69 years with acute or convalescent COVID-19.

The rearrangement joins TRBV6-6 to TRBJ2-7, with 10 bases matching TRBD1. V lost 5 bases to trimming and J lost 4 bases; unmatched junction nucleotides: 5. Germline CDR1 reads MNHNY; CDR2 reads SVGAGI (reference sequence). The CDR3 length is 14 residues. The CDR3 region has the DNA TGTGCCAGCAGTGGATCGGACAGGGGGTACGAGCAGTACTTC. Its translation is CASSGSDRGYEQYF.

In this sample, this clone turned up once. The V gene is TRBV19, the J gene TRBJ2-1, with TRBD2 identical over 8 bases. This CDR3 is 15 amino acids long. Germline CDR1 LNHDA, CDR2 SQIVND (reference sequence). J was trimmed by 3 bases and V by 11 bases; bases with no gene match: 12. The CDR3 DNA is TGTGCCCAGTATATCCCTAGCGGGCTCTACAATGAGCAGTTCTTC. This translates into CAQYIPSGLYNEQFF.

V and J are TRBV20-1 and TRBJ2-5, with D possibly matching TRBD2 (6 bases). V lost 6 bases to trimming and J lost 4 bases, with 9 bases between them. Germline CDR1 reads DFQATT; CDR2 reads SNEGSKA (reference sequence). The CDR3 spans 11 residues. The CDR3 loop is CSAWEAETQYF. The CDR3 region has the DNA TGCAGTGCCTGGGAGGCAGAGACCCAGTACTTC.

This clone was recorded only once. The chain's CDR3 is CSVVSSLTNTGELFF. As DNA, the CDR3 is TGCAGCGTTGTGTCTAGCTTAACGAACACCGGGGAGCTGTTTTTT. The chain uses TRBV29-1 and TRBJ2-2; D is possibly TRBD2 (5 bases). Germline loops: CDR1 SQVTM, CDR2 ANQGSEA. The CDR3 runs 15 residues. Trimming left V 4 bases short and J 0 bases short, with 12 bases between.

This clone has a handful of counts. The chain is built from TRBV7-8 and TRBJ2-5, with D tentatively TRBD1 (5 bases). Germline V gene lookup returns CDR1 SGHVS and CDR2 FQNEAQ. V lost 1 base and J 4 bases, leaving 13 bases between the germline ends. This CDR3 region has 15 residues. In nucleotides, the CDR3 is TGTGCCAGCAGCTTAGGTGGGCCCCAGGGAGAGACCCAGTACTTC. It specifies CASSLGGPQGETQYF. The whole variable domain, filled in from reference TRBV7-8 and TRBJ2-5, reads GAGVSQSPRYKVAKRGQDVALRCDPISGHVSLFWYQQALGQGPEFLTYFQNEAQLDKSGLPSDRFFAERPEGSVSTLKIQRTQQEDSAVYLCASSLGGPQGETQYFGPGTRLLVL.

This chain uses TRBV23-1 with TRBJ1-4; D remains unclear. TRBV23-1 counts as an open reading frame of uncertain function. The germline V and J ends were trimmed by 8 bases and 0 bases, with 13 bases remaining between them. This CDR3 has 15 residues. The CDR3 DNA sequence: TGCGCCAGCCATAGCCCATTAGCAACTAATGAAAAACTGTTTTTT. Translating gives CASHSPLATNEKLFF.